What follows are 21 T cell receptor beta chains derived from one specimen sequenced in a study of beta chain features in type 1 diabetes. Points from the study as a whole: Shorter TCRB CDR3s, moderately but significantly so, were found in Type 1 diabetes patients in all four CD4+ subsets.

The whole isolated RNA underwent reverse transcription, so sequencing captured expressed TCRB transcripts. This table comes from immunoSEQ multiplex PCR, and its TCRdb copy is limited to in-frame clones, with some not included. The sample carries some 250,000 clones, 11% recorded once. The antigens for these receptors are not known. What was sequenced was naive CD4+ T cells from blood. All receptors come from a man between 25 and 39 years old with type 1 diabetes.

The chain carries TRBV5-1 and TRBJ2-5; tentative D call: TRBD2 (6 bases). Germline V gene sequence: CDR1 SGHRS, CDR2 YFSETQ. CDR3 size: 14 residues. Trimming shortened V by 4 bases and J by 7 bases, and 17 bases separated the two germline ends. The chain's CDR3 is CASSQTGDSGTQYF. The CDR3 DNA sequence: TGCGCCAGCAGCCAGACGGGGGACTCCGGGACCCAGTACTTC.

The gene calls are TRBV27 and TRBJ1-2; a weak D match, TRBD1 (5 bases). Germline V gene data show CDR1 as MNHEY and CDR2 as SMNVEV (reference sequence). This CDR3 is 14 amino acids long. Trimming removed 5 bases at V and 4 bases at J, with 14 bases between. The CDR3 here is CASSPPQGFYGYTF. DNA of the CDR3: TGTGCCAGCAGTCCCCCCCAGGGATTCTATGGCTACACCTTC.

The rearrangement uses TRBV18 and TRBJ1-6; TRBD1 is a possible D gene (5 bases). Trimming removed 3 bases from V and 6 bases from J, with 12 bases in between. The CDR3 totals 15 residues. CDR1 KGHSH and CDR2 LQKENI come from the germline V gene. The DNA for the CDR3 is TGTGCCAGCTCACCCGACCTGACAGTTAATTCACCCCTCCACTTT. Translation gives CASSPDLTVNSPLHF.

This clone was picked up a small number of times. The rearrangement joins TRBV5-1 to TRBJ2-6, with D perhaps TRBD1 (6 bases). This CDR3 region has 16 residues. The V gene's germline CDR1 is SGHRS and CDR2 YFSETQ. V lost 3 bases and J 0 bases, leaving 10 bases between the germline ends. CDR3 protein: CASSWGQSSGANVLTF. The CDR3 DNA is TGCGCCAGCAGCTGGGGACAATCCTCTGGGGCCAACGTCCTGACTTTC.

With respect to this clone: The junction and the germline gene differ at one end; a read error may be behind it. The chain employs TRBV28 and TRBJ1-5; TRBD1 might be the D (5 bases). The CDR3 is made up of 12 amino acids. Germline CDR1 is MDHEN and CDR2 is SYDVKM. CDR3 protein: CASSPRGGFGYF. As DNA, the CDR3 is TGTGCCAGCAGTCCCCGGGGGGGATTCGGGTATTTT.

This clone was counted a few times. The chain combines TRBV7-2 with TRBJ2-7; 12 positions match TRBD2. CDR1 is SGHTA and CDR2 is FQGNSA in the germline V gene. The CDR3 is 15 residues long. After removal of 5 bases from V and 9 bases from J, the junction contained 11 bases not matched to a gene. In DNA form, the CDR3 reads TGTGCCAGCAGCCCTCGGACTAGCGGGGCCGGAGGGCAGTACTTC. This sequence encodes CASSPRTSGAGGQYF.

This clone was found a few times. The genes are TRBV7-3 and TRBJ2-1, with 10 bases aligning to TRBD2. The V gene end was trimmed by 2 bases and the J gene end by 2 bases; junction bases not matched to a gene: 0. Germline V gene data show CDR1 as SGHTA and CDR2 as FQGTGA. The CDR3 covers 15 residues. In nucleotides, the CDR3 is TGTGCCAGCAGCTTAGGACTAGCGGCCTACAATGAGCAGTTCTTC. It encodes CASSLGLAAYNEQFF.

The rearrangement uses TRBV5-1 and TRBJ1-2; no firm D call. The CDR3 loop spans 13 amino acids. Germline values: CDR1 SGHRS, CDR2 YFSETQ. The V and J ends lost 0 bases and 7 bases respectively, with 10 bases between them. CDR3 sequence reads: CASSLEPSSGYTF. CDR3 coding DNA: TGCGCCAGCAGCTTGGAACCGTCTAGTGGCTACACCTTC.

This clone was found a few times. The V and J genes are TRBV29-1 and TRBJ2-5; D not resolved. Germline V gives CDR1 SQVTM, CDR2 ANQGSEA. This CDR3 is built from 13 residues. Trimming removed 5 bases from V and 1 base from J, with 11 bases in between. The CDR3: CSVLHSIQETQYF. CDR3 sequence (DNA): TGCAGCGTTCTCCACAGCATCCAAGAGACCCAGTACTTC.

The CDR3 DNA is TGCAGCGTTGAGCCTACAGGGAACACTGAAGCTTTCTTT. Protein: CSVEPTGNTEAFF. V and J are TRBV29-1 and TRBJ1-1; tentative D call: TRBD1 (5 bases). Germline V gene data show CDR1 as SQVTM and CDR2 as ANQGSEA. The CDR3 totals 13 residues. V was clipped by 3 bases and J by 1 base, with 9 bases between them.

This chain joins TRBV7-3 and TRBJ2-3; a possible D gene is TRBD1 (5 bases). Germline V gene sequence: CDR1 SGHTA, CDR2 FQGTGA. V shed 5 bases and J shed 0 bases, with 9 bases lying between them. This CDR3 contains 14 residues. The CDR3 protein is CASSRGGSTDTQYF. The CDR3 DNA is TGTGCCAGCAGCAGGGGCGGCAGCACAGATACGCAGTATTTT.

This clone has a handful of counts. This chain uses TRBV6-6 with TRBJ2-3, with 14 bases identical to TRBD2. The CDR3 loop spans 14 amino acids. V lost 6 bases to trimming and J lost 9 bases; unmatched junction nucleotides: 5. CDR1 and CDR2 from the germline V gene are MNHNY and SVGAGI (reference sequence). The CDR3: CASSRTSGGRTQYF. CDR3 DNA sequence: TGTGCCAGCAGCAGGACTAGCGGGGGGCGCACGCAGTATTTT.

The genes are TRBV5-4 and TRBJ2-2; D not certain. Trimming took off 2 bases at V and 6 bases at J, with 8 bases between the two ends. Germline CDR1 and CDR2: SGHNT and YYREEE (reference sequence). The CDR3 loop spans 13 amino acids. The CDR3 region has the DNA TGTGCCAGCAGCTTCGTTGGCCCCGGGGAGCTGTTTTTT. It translates to CASSFVGPGELFF.

CDR3 in amino acids: CASGRGQGPETQYF. CDR3 nucleotide sequence: TGTGCCAGCGGGCGTGGGCAGGGCCCAGAGACCCAGTACTTC. The gene calls are TRBV21-1 and TRBJ2-5; TRBD1, the D gene given by the table, was not confirmed from the DNA. TRBV21-1 is a recognized pseudogene. This CDR3 comprises 14 residues.

This CDR3 reads CASSSRTAESTDTQYF. The CDR3 DNA sequence: TGTGCCAGCAGTTCTCGAACGGCGGAGAGCACAGATACGCAGTATTTT. This chain connects TRBV6-5 to TRBJ2-3; D unresolved. The CDR3 has 16 amino acids. The germline V gene encodes CDR1 MNHEY and CDR2 SVGAGI. Between the trimmed V and J ends, which lost 4 bases and 0 bases, there was a span of 14 bases.

Only a few counts were recorded for this clone. J is TRBJ2-3 and V is TRBV15; possible D gene TRBD2, 5 bases. The V gene's germline CDR1 is LNHNV and CDR2 YYDKDF (reference sequence). The germline V and J ends were trimmed by 6 bases and 0 bases, with 25 bases remaining between them. This CDR3 spans 19 amino acids. The CDR3 loop reads CATRVEGIWGLTSTDTQYF. DNA of the CDR3: TGTGCCACCAGAGTAGAGGGAATCTGGGGTCTGACTAGCACAGATACGCAGTATTTT.

The rearrangement links TRBV6-5 to TRBJ2-7, with 10 bases fitting TRBD2. Looked up from germline, CDR1 is MNHEY and CDR2 is SVGAGI. The junction had 4 bases not matched to a gene; V was cut back by 2 bases and J by 0 bases. This CDR3 comprises 16 residues. This chain's CDR3 is CASSYGASGGSYEQYF. CDR3 bases: TGTGCCAGCAGTTACGGGGCTAGCGGGGGCTCCTACGAGCAGTACTTC.

The gene calls are TRBV14 and TRBJ1-1, with a weak D call TRBD1 (6 bases). CDR3 length: 13 amino acids. Germline V lookup: CDR1 SGHDN, CDR2 FVKESK. V lost 4 bases, J lost 4 bases, and 10 bases lay in between. This chain's CDR3 is CASSLLGGTEAFF. In DNA, the CDR3 is TGTGCCAGCAGCCTCCTAGGGGGCACTGAAGCTTTCTTT.

The chain joins TRBV28 to TRBJ2-3, with TRBD1 matching over 9 bases. The CDR3 consists of 17 residues. V lost 6 bases, J lost 4 bases, and 14 bases stayed unmatched. Germline V lookup: CDR1 MDHEN, CDR2 SYDVKM. The CDR3 sequence is CASSFPRTGVGADTQYF. The CDR3 region has the DNA TGTGCCAGCAGCTTCCCACGGACAGGGGTCGGCGCAGATACGCAGTATTTT.

This clone was observed a handful of times. V and J are TRBV27 and TRBJ2-7, with 7 nucleotides matching TRBD1. Germline assignment: CDR1 MNHEY and CDR2 SMNVEV (reference sequence). The V segment lost 5 bases and the J segment 0 bases; nucleotides outside the gene matches: 10. The CDR3 runs to 16 residues. The CDR3 region is CASSPRDRYFSYEQYF. CDR3 nucleotides: TGTGCCAGCAGTCCACGGGACAGATATTTCTCCTACGAGCAGTACTTC.

The chain uses TRBV4-1 and TRBJ2-1; 15 nucleotides match TRBD2. Germline trimming cut 3 bases from V and 4 bases from J; bases unmatched to any gene: 7. Germline V CDR1 and CDR2: MGHRA, YSYEKL. The length of the CDR3 is 18 residues. This CDR3 reads CASSHYLGTSGGYNEQFF. The CDR3 DNA sequence: TGCGCCAGCAGCCATTACCTCGGGACTAGCGGGGGGTACAATGAGCAGTTCTTC.